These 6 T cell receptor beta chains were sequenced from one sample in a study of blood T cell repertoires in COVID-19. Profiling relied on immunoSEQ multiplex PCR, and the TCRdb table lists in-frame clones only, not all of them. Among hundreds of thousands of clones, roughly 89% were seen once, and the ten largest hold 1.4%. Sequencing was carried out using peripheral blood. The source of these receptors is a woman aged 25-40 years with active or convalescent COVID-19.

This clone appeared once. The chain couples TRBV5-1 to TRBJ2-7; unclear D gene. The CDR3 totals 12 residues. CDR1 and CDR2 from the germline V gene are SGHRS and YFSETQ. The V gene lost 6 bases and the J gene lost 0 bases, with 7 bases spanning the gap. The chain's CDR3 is CASTSDSYEQYF. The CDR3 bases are TGCGCCAGCACCTCAGACTCCTACGAGCAGTACTTC.

As DNA, the CDR3 is TGCAGTGCTAGTGAACAGATGTATAGCAATCAGCCCCAGCATTTT. Protein sequence: CSASEQMYSNQPQHF. This sequence joins TRBV20-1 and TRBJ1-5; unclear D gene. V dropped 3 bases and J dropped 0 bases, with 12 bases sitting between them. Germline V gene sequence: CDR1 DFQATT, CDR2 SNEGSKA (reference sequence). The length of the CDR3 is 15 residues.

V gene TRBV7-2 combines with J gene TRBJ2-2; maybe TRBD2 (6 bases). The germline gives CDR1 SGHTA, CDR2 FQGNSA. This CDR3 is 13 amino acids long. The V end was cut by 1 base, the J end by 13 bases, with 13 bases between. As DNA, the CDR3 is TGTGCCAGCAGCTTAGATGGGAGGATGCCGCTGTTTTTT. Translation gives CASSLDGRMPLFF.

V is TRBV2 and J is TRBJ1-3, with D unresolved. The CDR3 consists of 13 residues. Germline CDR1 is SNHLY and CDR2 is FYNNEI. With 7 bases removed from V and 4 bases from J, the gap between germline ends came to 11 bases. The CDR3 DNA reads TGTGCCAGCAACGGAGATCCGGGAAACACCATATATTTT. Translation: CASNGDPGNTIYF.

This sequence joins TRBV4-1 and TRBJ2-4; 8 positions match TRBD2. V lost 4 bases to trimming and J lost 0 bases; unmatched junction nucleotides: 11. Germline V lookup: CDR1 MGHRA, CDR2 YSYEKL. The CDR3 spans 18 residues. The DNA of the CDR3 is TGCGCCAGCAGCCGTAGAGCGGGAGAAACCCCAGCCAAAAACATTCAGTACTTC. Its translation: CASSRRAGETPAKNIQYF.

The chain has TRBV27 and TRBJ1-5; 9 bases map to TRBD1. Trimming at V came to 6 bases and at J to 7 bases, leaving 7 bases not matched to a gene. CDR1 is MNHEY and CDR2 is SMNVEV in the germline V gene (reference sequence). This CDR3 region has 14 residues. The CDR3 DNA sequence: TGTGCCAGCAGCCAGGACAGGGGCACCCAGCCCCAGCATTTT. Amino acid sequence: CASSQDRGTQPQHF.